This T cell receptor beta chain was identified during a study of T cell changes during pregnancy in multiple sclerosis. Germline CDR1 MDHEN, CDR2 SYDVKM. The CDR3 loop spans 14 amino acids. The V gene lost 10 bases and the J gene lost 3 bases, with 16 bases spanning the gap. TCRdb keeps only in-frame clones here, not all; method: immunoSEQ multiplex PCR. The sample holds 12,000 or so clones; around 84% are singletons and the top ten take approximately 10%. This TCR was recovered from a female donor in good health, enrolled as a control in a pregnancy study. The sample in question was CD8+ T cells from peripheral blood mononuclear cells, obtained after pregnancy. The chain joins TRBV28 to TRBJ1-5; D is perhaps TRBD1 (5 bases). The CDR3 reads CATVIGGVNQPQHF. The CDR3 region has the DNA TGTGCCACCGTAATCGGGGGGGTCAATCAGCCCCAGCATTTT.